The 3 T cell receptor beta chains below come from one sample, sequenced in a study of PD-L1 blockade in urothelial cancer. Method: immunoSEQ multiplex PCR; TCRdb's copy keeps in-frame clones and lacks some. This table has about 88,000 clones, more than 85% appearing once. Sequencing was performed on PBMCs, taken around atezolizumab (anti-PD-L1) treatment. All receptors derive from a man aged 55-75 years with urothelial cancer.

In the case of this clone: A read error may account for a junction end that differs from germline. The chain has TRBV5-8 and TRBJ1-5; possible D gene TRBD1, 6 bases. Germline CDR1 SGHTS, CDR2 YDEGEE. The CDR3 runs to 12 residues. The CDR3 loop is CASSLLQGGAKF. CDR3 nucleotides: TGTGCCAGCAGCTTGCTACAGGGAGGGGCGAAATTT.

The chain uses TRBV29-1 and TRBJ2-3; TRBD1 matches at 7 bases. Per germline, CDR1 SQVTM and CDR2 ANQGSEA. The CDR3 contains 16 residues. Trimming removed 1 base from V and 1 base from J; junction bases left unmatched: 8. The CDR3: CSVEVLDRVGTDTQYF. CDR3 DNA: TGCAGCGTTGAAGTCCTTGACAGGGTCGGCACAGATACGCAGTATTTT.

This clone has more than one count but fewer than ten. V gene TRBV7-3 combines with J gene TRBJ1-1, with no clear D. Germline loops: CDR1 SGHTA, CDR2 FQGTGA. Trimming took 0 bases from V and 0 from J, leaving 5 bases between them. The CDR3 is 14 residues long. The CDR3 bases are TGTGCCAGCAGCTTAACCCCTTTGAACACTGAAGCTTTCTTT. It yields the protein CASSLTPLNTEAFF.